This T cell receptor beta chain was found in a study of shared clonotypes between healthy human individuals. As to this clone: Its antigen is unidentified.

Germline CDR1 is KGHSH and CDR2 is LQKENI. V lost 3 bases and J lost 7; bases outside the gene matches: 15. The CDR3 loop spans 17 amino acids. Produced via immunoSEQ multiplex PCR; TCRdb's table is partial and in-frame only. Of some 1,400,000 clones listed, roughly 96% are singletons. Findings of the study overall: When naive CD4 clonotypes were compared across several donors, approximately 5% were shared.

The chain couples TRBV18 to TRBJ2-1; TRBD2 matches 7 bases. The receptor was isolated from a man aged 25-45 years in good health. Input material: naive CD4+ T cells sorted from blood. Subset of the sample: CD45RA+ positively selected. CDR3 protein: CASSPAGRALLWNEQFF. DNA of the CDR3: TGTGCCAGCTCACCGGCGGGGAGGGCCCTACTGTGGAATGAGCAGTTCTTC. Variable domain in full (rest from reference TRBV18 and TRBJ2-1): NAGVMQNPRHLVRRRGQEARLRCSPMKGHSHVYWYRQLPEEGLKFMVYLQKENIIDESGMPKERFSAEFPKEGPSILRIQQVVRGDSAAYFCASSPAGRALLWNEQFFGPGTRLTVL.